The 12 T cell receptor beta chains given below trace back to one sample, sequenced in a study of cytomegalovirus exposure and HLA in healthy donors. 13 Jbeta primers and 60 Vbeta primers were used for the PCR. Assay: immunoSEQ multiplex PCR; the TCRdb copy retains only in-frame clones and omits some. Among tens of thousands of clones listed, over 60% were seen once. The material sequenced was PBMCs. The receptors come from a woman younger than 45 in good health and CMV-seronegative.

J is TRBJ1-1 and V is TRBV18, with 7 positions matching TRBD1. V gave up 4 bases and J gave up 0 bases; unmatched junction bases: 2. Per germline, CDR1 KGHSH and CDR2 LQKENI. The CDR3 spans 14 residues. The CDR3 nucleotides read TGTGCCAGCTCACAGGGACAGTTGAACACTGAAGCTTTCTTT. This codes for CASSQGQLNTEAFF.

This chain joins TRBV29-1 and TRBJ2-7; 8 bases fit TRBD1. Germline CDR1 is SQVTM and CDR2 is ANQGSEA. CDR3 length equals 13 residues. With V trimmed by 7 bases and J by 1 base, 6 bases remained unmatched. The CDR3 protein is CSARTGRSYEQYF. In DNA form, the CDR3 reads TGCAGCGCTCGGACAGGGAGGTCCTACGAGCAGTACTTC.

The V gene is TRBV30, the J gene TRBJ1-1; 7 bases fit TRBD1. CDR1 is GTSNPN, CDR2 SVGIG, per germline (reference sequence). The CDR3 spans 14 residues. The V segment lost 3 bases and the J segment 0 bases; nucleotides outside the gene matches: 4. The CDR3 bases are TGTGCCTGGAGAACCGGGACAGTGAACACTGAAGCTTTCTTT. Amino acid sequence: CAWRTGTVNTEAFF.

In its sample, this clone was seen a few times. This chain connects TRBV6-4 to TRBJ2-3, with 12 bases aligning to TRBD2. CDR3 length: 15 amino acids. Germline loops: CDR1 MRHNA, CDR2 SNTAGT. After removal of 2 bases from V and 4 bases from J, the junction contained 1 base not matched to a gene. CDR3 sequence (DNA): TGTGCCAGCAGTGACGCTAGCGGGGGGGCAGATACGCAGTATTTT. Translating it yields CASSDASGGADTQYF.

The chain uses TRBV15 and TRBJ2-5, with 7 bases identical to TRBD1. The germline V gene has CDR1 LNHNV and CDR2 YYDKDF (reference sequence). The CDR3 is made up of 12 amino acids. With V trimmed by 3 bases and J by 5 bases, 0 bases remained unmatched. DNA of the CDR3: TGTGCCACCAGCAGGACAGGGGAGACCCAGTACTTC. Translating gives CATSRTGETQYF.

The CDR3 coding sequence is TGTGCCAGTAGCATGGGGACAGCGACTAATGAAAAACTGTTTTTT. Translation: CASSMGTATNEKLFF. The chain joins TRBV19 to TRBJ1-4; 7 nucleotides line up with TRBD1. The germline gives CDR1 LNHDA, CDR2 SQIVND (reference sequence). Trimming cost V 6 bases and J 2 bases; bases outside gene matches: 6. This CDR3 spans 15 amino acids.

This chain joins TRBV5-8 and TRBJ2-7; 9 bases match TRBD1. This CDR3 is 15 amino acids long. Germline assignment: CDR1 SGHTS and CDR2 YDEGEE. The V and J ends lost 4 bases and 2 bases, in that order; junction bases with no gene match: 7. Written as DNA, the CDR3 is TGTGCCAGCAGCAAGAAACAGGGGGCGGCCTACGAGCAGTACTTC. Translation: CASSKKQGAAYEQYF.

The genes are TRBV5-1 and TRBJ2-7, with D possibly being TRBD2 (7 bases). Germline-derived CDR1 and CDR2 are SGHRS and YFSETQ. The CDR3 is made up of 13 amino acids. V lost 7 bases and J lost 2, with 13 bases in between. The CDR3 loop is CASARGDTYEQYF. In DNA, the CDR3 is TGCGCCAGCGCCCGGGGGGACACCTACGAGCAGTACTTC.

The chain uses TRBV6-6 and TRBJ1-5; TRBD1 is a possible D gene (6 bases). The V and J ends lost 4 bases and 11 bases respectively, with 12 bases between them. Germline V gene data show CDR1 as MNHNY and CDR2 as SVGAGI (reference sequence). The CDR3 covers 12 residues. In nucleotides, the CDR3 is TGTGCCAGCAGTTCAAGGGGGAGTACCCAGCATTTT. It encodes CASSSRGSTQHF.

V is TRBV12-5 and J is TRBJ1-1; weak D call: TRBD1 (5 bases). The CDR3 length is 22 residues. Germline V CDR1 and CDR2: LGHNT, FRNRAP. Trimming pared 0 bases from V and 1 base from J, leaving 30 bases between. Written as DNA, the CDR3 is TGTGCTAGTGGTTTGGTACTTACCGGGCGTTTCGGAGTGACAGCGCCGAACACTGAAGCTTTCTTT. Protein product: CASGLVLTGRFGVTAPNTEAFF.

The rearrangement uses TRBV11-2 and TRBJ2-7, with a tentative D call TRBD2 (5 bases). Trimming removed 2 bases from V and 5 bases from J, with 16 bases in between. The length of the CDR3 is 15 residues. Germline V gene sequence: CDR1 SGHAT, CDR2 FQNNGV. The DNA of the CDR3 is TGTGCCAGCAGCTTAAGGTCCGAGAGGGCCCACGAGCAGTACTTC. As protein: CASSLRSERAHEQYF.

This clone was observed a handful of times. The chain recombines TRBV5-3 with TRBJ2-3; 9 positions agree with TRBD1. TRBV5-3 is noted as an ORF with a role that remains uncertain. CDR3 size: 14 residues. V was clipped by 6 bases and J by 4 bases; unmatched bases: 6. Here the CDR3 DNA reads TGTGCCAGAAACTCGGACAGGGGCCCAGATACGCAGTATTTT. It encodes CARNSDRGPDTQYF.